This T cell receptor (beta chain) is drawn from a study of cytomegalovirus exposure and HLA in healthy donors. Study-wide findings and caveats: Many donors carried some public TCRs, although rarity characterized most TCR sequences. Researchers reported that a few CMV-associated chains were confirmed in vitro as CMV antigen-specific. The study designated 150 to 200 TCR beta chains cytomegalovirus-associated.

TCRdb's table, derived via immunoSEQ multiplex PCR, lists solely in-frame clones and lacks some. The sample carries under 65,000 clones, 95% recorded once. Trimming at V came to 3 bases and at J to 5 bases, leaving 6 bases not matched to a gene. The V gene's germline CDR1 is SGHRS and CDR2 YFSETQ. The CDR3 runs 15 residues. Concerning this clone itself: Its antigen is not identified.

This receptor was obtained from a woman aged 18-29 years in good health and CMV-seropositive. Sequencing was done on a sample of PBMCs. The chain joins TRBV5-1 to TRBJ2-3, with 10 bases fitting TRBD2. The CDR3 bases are TGCGCCAGCAGCTCCTGGACTAGCGGCAGAGATACGCAGTATTTT. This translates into CASSSWTSGRDTQYF.